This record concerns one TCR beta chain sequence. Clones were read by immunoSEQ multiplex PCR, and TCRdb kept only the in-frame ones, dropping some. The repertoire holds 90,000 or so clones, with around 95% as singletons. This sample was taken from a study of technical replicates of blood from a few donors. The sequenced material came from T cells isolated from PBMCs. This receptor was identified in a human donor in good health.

The CDR3 DNA sequence: TGTGCCAGCAGCTTGGGTGGGACACTCAATGAGCAGTTCTTC. Protein sequence: CASSLGGTLNEQFF. V and J are TRBV5-4 and TRBJ2-1; the D gene is possibly TRBD1 (6 bases). V lost 0 bases, J lost 6 bases, and 10 bases lay in between. CDR1 SGHNT and CDR2 YYREEE come from the germline V gene (reference sequence). The CDR3 consists of 14 residues. Full variable domain (outside the CDR3, taken from reference TRBV5-4 and TRBJ2-1): ETGVTQSPTHLIKTRGQQVTLRCSSQSGHNTVSWYQQALGQGPQFIFQYYREEENGRGNFPPRFSGLQFPNYSSELNVNALELDDSALYLCASSLGGTLNEQFFGPGTRLTVL.